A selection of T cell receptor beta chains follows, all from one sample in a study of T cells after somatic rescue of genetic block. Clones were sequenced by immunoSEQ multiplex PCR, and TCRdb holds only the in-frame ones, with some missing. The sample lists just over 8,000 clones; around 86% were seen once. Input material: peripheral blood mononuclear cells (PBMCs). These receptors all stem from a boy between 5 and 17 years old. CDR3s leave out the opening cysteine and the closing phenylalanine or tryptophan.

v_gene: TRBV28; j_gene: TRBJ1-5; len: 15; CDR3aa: ASSLGDRRVSNQPQH
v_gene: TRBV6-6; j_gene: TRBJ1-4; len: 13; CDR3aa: ASSYSPGADEKLF
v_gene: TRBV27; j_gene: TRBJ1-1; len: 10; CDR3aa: ASSLGDTEAF
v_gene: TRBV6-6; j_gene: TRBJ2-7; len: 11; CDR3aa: ASSFSGRYEQY
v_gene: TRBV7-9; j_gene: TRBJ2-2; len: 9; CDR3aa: ASAPPGELF
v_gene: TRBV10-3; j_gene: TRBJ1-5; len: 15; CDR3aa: AIRARVPGKPNQPQH
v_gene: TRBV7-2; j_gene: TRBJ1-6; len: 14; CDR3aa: ASSPTRPEGDSPLH
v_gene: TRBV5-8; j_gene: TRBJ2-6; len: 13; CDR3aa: ASSLGGYGANVLT
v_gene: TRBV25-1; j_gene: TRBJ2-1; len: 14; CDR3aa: ASSAGKGGSYNEQF
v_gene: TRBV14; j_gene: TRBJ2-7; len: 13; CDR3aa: ASSPTGTLAYEQY